This T cell receptor (beta chain) is drawn from a study of blood T cell repertoires in COVID-19. Study background: Sample material is recorded as cDNA or gDNA derived from T cells, B-cell-depleted T cells, or PBMCs.

Germline loops: CDR1 PRHDT, CDR2 FYEKMQ (reference sequence). V lost 3 bases to trimming and J lost 4 bases; unmatched junction nucleotides: 15. The CDR3 is 18 amino acids. Using immunoSEQ multiplex PCR, the repertoire was profiled, and TCRdb retains in-frame clones only, with some absent. The top ten clones hold around 4.5% of a sample with about 110,000 clones, about nine tenths of them seen once. The chain joins TRBV13 to TRBJ2-1; 7 bases map to TRBD1. The sequence was obtained from a man aged 35-49 years with acute or convalescent COVID-19. Sequenced material: peripheral blood. CDR3 coding DNA: TGTGCCAGCAGCTTTTCAAGACCTCTCAGGGGGTCGTACAATGAGCAGTTCTTC. Translation gives CASSFSRPLRGSYNEQFF. Full variable domain (missing parts from reference TRBV13 and TRBJ2-1): AAGVIQSPRHLIKEKRETATLKCYPIPRHDTVYWYQQGPGQDPQFLISFYEKMQSDKGSIPDRFSAQQFSDYHSELNMSSLELGDSALYFCASSFSRPLRGSYNEQFFGPGTRLTVL.